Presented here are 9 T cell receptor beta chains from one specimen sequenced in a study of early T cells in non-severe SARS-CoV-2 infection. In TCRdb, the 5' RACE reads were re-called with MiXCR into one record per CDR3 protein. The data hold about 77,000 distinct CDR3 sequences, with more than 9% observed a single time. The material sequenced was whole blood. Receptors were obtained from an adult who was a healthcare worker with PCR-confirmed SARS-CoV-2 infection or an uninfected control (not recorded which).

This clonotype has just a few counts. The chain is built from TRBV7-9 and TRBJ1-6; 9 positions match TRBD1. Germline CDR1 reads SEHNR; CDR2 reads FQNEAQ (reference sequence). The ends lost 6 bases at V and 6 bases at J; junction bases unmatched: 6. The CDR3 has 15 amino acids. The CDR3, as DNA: TGTGCCAGCAGTAGTATGGGACAGGGTAATTCACCCCTCCACTTT. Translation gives CASSSMGQGNSPLHF.

CDR3 sequence reads: CASRRGDRPQETQYF. The CDR3 coding sequence is TGTGCCAGCAGACGCGGGGACAGACCCCAAGAGACCCAGTACTTC. V usage is TRBV7-9 and J usage is TRBJ2-5; a weak D match, TRBD1 (7 bases). Per germline, CDR1 SEHNR and CDR2 FQNEAQ (reference sequence). The V gene lost 6 bases and the J gene lost 1 base, with 15 bases spanning the gap. The CDR3 spans 15 residues.

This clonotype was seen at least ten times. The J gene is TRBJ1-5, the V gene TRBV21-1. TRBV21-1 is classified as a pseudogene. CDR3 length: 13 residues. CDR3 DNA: TGTGCCAGCAGCGGAAAGACCCGTCAGCCCCAGCATTTT. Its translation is CASSGKTRQPQHF.

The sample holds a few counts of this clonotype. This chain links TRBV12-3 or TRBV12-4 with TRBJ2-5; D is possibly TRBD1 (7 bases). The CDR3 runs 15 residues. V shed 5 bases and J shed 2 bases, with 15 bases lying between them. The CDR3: CASSPGGLHQETQYF. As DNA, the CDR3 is TGTGCCAGCAGTCCAGGGGGACTCCATCAAGAGACCCAGTACTTC.

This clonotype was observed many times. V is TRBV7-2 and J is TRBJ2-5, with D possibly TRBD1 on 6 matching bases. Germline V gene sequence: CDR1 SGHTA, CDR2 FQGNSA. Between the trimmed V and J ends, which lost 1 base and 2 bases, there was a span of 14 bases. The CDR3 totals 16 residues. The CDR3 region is CASSLGGSRGQETQYF. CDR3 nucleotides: TGTGCCAGCAGCTTAGGAGGTTCTAGGGGGCAAGAGACCCAGTACTTC.

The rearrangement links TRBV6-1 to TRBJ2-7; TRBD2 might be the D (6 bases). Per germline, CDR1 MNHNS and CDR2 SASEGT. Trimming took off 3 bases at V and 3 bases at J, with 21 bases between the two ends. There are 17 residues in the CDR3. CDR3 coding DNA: TGTGCCAGCAGTGAGATTCTAGGGAGCGGAGGGCACTACGAGCAGTACTTC. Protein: CASSEILGSGGHYEQYF.

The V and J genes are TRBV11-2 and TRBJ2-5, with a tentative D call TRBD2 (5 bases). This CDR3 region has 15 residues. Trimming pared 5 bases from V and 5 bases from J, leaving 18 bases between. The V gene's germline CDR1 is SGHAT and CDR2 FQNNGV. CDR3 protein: CASSATPVTGETQYF. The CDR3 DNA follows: TGTGCCAGCAGCGCGACACCGGTGACGGGGGAGACCCAGTACTTC. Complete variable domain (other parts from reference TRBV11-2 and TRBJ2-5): EAGVAQSPRYKIIEKRQSVAFWCNPISGHATLYWYQQILGQGPKLLIQFQNNGVVDDSQLPKDRFSAERLKGVDSTLKIQPAKLEDSAVYLCASSATPVTGETQYFGPGTRLLVL.

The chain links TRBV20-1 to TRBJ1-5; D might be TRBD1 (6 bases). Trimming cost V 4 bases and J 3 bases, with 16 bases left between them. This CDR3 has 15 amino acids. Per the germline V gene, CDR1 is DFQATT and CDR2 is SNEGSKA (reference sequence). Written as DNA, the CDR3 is TGCAGTGCTACCAGTAGAGGGGGAAACAATCAGCCCCAGCATTTT. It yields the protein CSATSRGGNNQPQHF.

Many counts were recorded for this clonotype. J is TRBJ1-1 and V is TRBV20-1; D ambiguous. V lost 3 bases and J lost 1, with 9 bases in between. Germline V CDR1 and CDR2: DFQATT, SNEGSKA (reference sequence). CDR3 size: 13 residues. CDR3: CSASRHSNTEAFF. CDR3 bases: TGCAGTGCTAGTCGGCATTCGAACACTGAAGCTTTCTTT.